The 32 T cell receptor beta chains below come from one sample, sequenced in a study of blood T cell repertoires in COVID-19. Assay used: immunoSEQ multiplex PCR; TCRdb lists only in-frame clones, some missing. Among more than 200,000 clones listed, 65% to 90% were seen once. The material sequenced was peripheral blood. The receptors were sampled from a man older than 75 with acute or convalescent COVID-19.

This clone was detected only a few times. This rearrangement joins TRBV12-5 to TRBJ2-3, with a tentative D call TRBD1 (6 bases). The germline gives CDR1 LGHNT, CDR2 FRNRAP. This CDR3 region has 14 residues. Between the trimmed V and J ends, which lost 6 bases and 4 bases, there was a span of 14 bases. CDR3 nucleotides: TGTGCTAGTGGGCTGACAGGATACGCAGATACGCAGTATTTT. Translating it yields CASGLTGYADTQYF. The full variable domain, completed using reference TRBV12-5 and TRBJ2-3, is DARVTQTPRHKVTEMGQEVTMRCQPILGHNTVFWYRQTMMQGLELLAYFRNRAPLDDSGMPKDRFSAEMPDATLATLKIQPSEPRDSAVYFCASGLTGYADTQYFGPGTRLTVL.

The chain is built from TRBV4-1 and TRBJ2-3; perhaps TRBD2 as D (5 bases). The CDR3 is 15 amino acids. Germline CDR1 is MGHRA and CDR2 is YSYEKL. Trimming took 2 bases from V and 8 from J, leaving 17 bases between them. CDR3 residues: CASSQFLEGPSTQYF. CDR3 sequence (DNA): TGCGCCAGCAGCCAATTCCTAGAGGGTCCGAGTACGCAGTATTTT.

As DNA, the CDR3 is TGTGCCAGCTCACCAGGCGGACAAGAGCAGTACTTC. It specifies CASSPGGQEQYF. V usage is TRBV18 and J usage is TRBJ2-7, with D possibly TRBD1 on 5 matching bases. This CDR3 spans 12 amino acids. Germline values: CDR1 KGHSH, CDR2 LQKENI. V gave up 2 bases and J gave up 7 bases, with 9 bases separating them.

The V call is TRBV19, the J call TRBJ1-5; the D gene is possibly TRBD1 (6 bases). Germline V gene data show CDR1 as LNHDA and CDR2 as SQIVND (reference sequence). The CDR3 totals 16 residues. The V and J ends lost 7 bases and 0 bases respectively, with 16 bases between them. CDR3 protein: CASTGESAVSNQPQHF. Here the CDR3 DNA reads TGTGCCAGTACAGGGGAGTCCGCTGTTAGCAATCAGCCCCAGCATTTT.

The chain is built from TRBV28 and TRBJ2-5, with a weak D call TRBD2 (5 bases). Trimming took off 5 bases at V and 1 base at J, with 11 bases between the two ends. The CDR3 contains 14 residues. CDR1 MDHEN and CDR2 SYDVKM come from the germline V gene. This chain's CDR3 is CASSPPGIQETQYF. CDR3 coding DNA: TGTGCCAGCAGTCCGCCGGGGATCCAAGAGACCCAGTACTTC.

V is TRBV3-1 (or the pseudogene TRBV3-2) and J is TRBJ2-3, with 13 positions matching TRBD2. V lost 5 bases, J lost 1 base, and 0 bases stayed unmatched. Germline CDR1 and CDR2: LGHDT and YNNKEL (reference sequence). The CDR3 runs to 15 residues. The CDR3 coding sequence is TGTGCCAGCAGCGGGACTAGCGGGGGCACAGATACGCAGTATTTT. Protein sequence: CASSGTSGGTDTQYF.

CDR3 DNA sequence: TGTGCCAGCAGCTTAGATCGAGCCTTCTCCTACGAGCAGTACTTC. Translation: CASSLDRAFSYEQYF. The rearrangement links TRBV7-2 to TRBJ2-7; D is unclear. Germline CDR1 reads SGHTA; CDR2 reads FQGNSA. This CDR3 spans 15 amino acids. The V end was cut by 1 base, the J end by 0 bases, with 10 bases between.

The chain recombines TRBV29-1 with TRBJ2-3; 8 nucleotides agree with TRBD2. V was clipped by 4 bases and J by 0 bases; unmatched bases: 6. The CDR3 runs 15 residues. Germline V gives CDR1 SQVTM, CDR2 ANQGSEA. The CDR3 region is CSVVGLAGSTDTQYF. Written as DNA, the CDR3 is TGCAGCGTTGTAGGGCTAGCGGGTAGCACAGATACGCAGTATTTT.

This clone has just one count. The rearrangement joins TRBV6-5 to TRBJ2-6; no clear D gene. Looked up from germline, CDR1 is MNHEY and CDR2 is SVGAGI. V shed 5 bases and J shed 0 bases, with 8 bases lying between them. CDR3 size: 15 residues. CDR3 amino acids: CASSPTGSGANVLTF. DNA for the CDR3: TGTGCCAGCAGTCCCACCGGCTCTGGGGCCAACGTCCTGACTTTC.

This chain links TRBV5-1 with TRBJ2-7; TRBD1 matches at 10 bases. The germline gives CDR1 SGHRS, CDR2 YFSETQ. CDR3 length: 14 residues. The V and J ends lost 3 bases and 3 bases, in that order; junction bases with no gene match: 3. The CDR3 bases are TGCGCCAGCAGCTGGGGACAGGGGAACTACGAGCAGTACTTC. Its protein is CASSWGQGNYEQYF. The full variable domain, in which reference TRBV5-1 and TRBJ2-7 provide the parts outside the CDR3, is KAGVTQTPRYLIKTRGQQVTLSCSPISGHRSVSWYQQTPGQGLQFLFEYFSETQRNKGNFPGRFSGRQFSNSRSEMNVSTLELGDSALYLCASSWGQGNYEQYFGPGTRLTVT.

The chain couples TRBV28 to TRBJ1-4; a weak D match, TRBD1 (5 bases). The CDR3 is 16 residues long. The V gene lost 2 bases and the J gene lost 1 base, with 11 bases spanning the gap. The germline gives CDR1 MDHEN, CDR2 SYDVKM. The CDR3 protein is CASSLGRQITNEKLFF. The DNA of the CDR3 is TGTGCCAGCAGTTTAGGCCGACAGATAACTAATGAAAAACTGTTTTTT. Full variable domain (rest looked up from reference TRBV28 and TRBJ1-4): DVKVTQSSRYLVKRTGEKVFLECVQDMDHENMFWYRQDPGLGLRLIYFSYDVKMKEKGDIPEGYSVSREKKERFSLILESASTNQTSMYLCASSLGRQITNEKLFFGSGTQLSVL.

The chain has TRBV18 and TRBJ2-7, with D maybe TRBD1 (5 bases). V was cut by 6 bases and J by 3 bases, with 12 bases left in between. The CDR3 contains 13 residues. The germline gives CDR1 KGHSH, CDR2 LQKENI. CDR3 sequence reads: CASSAQGGYEQYV. CDR3 sequence (DNA): TGTGCCAGCTCCGCGCAGGGTGGCTACGAGCAGTACGTC.

The chain carries TRBV28 and TRBJ1-2, with 8 bases matching TRBD1. Per germline, CDR1 MDHEN and CDR2 SYDVKM. The V gene end was trimmed by 3 bases and the J gene end by 1 base; junction bases not matched to a gene: 10. CDR3 length: 17 residues. The chain's CDR3 is CASSFTRTGSRNYGYTF. For the CDR3, the DNA is TGTGCCAGCAGTTTTACCCGGACAGGGAGCCGTAACTATGGCTACACCTTC.

This clone was seen a few times. The V call is TRBV5-1, the J call TRBJ2-7; the match to TRBD2 covers 11 bases. The CDR3 consists of 14 residues. V trimming: 4 bases; J trimming: 6 bases; junction bases outside the gene matches: 6. From germline, CDR1 is SGHRS and CDR2 YFSETQ. CDR3 in DNA: TGCGCCAGCAGCGTGACTAGCGGGACTGGCGAGCAGTACTTC. It specifies CASSVTSGTGEQYF.

This clone has a single count. CDR3 coding DNA: TGCAGCGTGGGAGGGGTAAGGGAGACCCAGTACTTC. Protein: CSVGGVRETQYF. V is TRBV29-1 and J is TRBJ2-5; TRBD2 matches 7 bases. Germline trimming cut 6 bases from V and 5 bases from J; bases unmatched to any gene: 6. This CDR3 has 12 amino acids. The germline V gene has CDR1 SQVTM and CDR2 ANQGSEA.

V gene TRBV7-9 combines with J gene TRBJ2-5; D remains unclear. Trimming left V 4 bases short and J 1 base short, with 4 bases between. Germline assignment: CDR1 SEHNR and CDR2 FQNEAQ (reference sequence). CDR3 length equals 12 residues. The CDR3 spells CASSSFQETQYF. The CDR3 DNA reads as TGTGCCAGCAGCTCGTTCCAAGAGACCCAGTACTTC.

This clone was detected once. V and J are TRBV5-8 and TRBJ1-1, with D possibly being TRBD1 (5 bases). The CDR3 is made up of 17 amino acids. Germline V CDR1 and CDR2: SGHTS, YDEGEE. Trimming stripped 7 bases from V and 0 bases from J, with 22 bases between. The CDR3 reads CASPSQGPGEMNTEAFF. For the CDR3, the DNA is TGTGCCAGCCCCTCCCAGGGTCCAGGAGAGATGAACACTGAAGCTTTCTTT.

V gene TRBV29-1 combines with J gene TRBJ2-5; possible D gene TRBD2, 6 bases. The CDR3 totals 13 residues. The V end was cut by 4 bases, the J end by 3 bases, with 12 bases between. The V gene's germline CDR1 is SQVTM and CDR2 ANQGSEA. The CDR3 DNA reads TGCAGCGTTGCTGGAGGGTTTGAAGAGACCCAGTACTTC. This gives the protein CSVAGGFEETQYF.

This chain connects TRBV6-5 to TRBJ1-2; possible D gene TRBD1, 5 bases. Germline V lookup: CDR1 MNHEY, CDR2 SVGAGI. The ends were cut back, 5 bases at V and 1 base at J, with 14 bases in the middle. The CDR3 spans 15 residues. DNA of the CDR3: TGTGCCAGCAGTACACAGGTTTACATTAACTATGGCTACACCTTC. This encodes CASSTQVYINYGYTF.

This clone came up a few times. The rearrangement uses TRBV9 and TRBJ1-5; a weak D match, TRBD1 (5 bases). Trimming cost V 3 bases and J 3 bases, with 13 bases left between them. The germline V gene has CDR1 SGDLS and CDR2 YYNGEE. The CDR3 length is 15 residues. The CDR3 here is CASSGLDSPNQPQHF. CDR3 bases: TGTGCCAGCAGCGGCCTAGACAGCCCCAATCAGCCCCAGCATTTT.

This clone was recorded only once. The chain has TRBV28 and TRBJ1-4; 9 bases match TRBD1. J lost 4 bases, V lost 8 bases, and 5 bases had no gene match. The CDR3 runs to 14 residues. Germline lookup yields CDR1 MDHEN and CDR2 SYDVKM. The CDR3 reads CASREGQGNEKLFF. CDR3 sequence (DNA): TGTGCCAGCCGAGAGGGACAGGGTAATGAAAAACTGTTTTTT.

The chain links TRBV7-3 to TRBJ2-6; maybe TRBD1 (6 bases). Trimming removed 5 bases at V and 0 bases at J, with 14 bases between. CDR1 and CDR2 from the germline V gene are SGHTA and FQGTGA. The CDR3 sequence is 17 residues long. The CDR3 region is CASSPPGHLSGANVLTF. CDR3 nucleotides: TGTGCCAGCAGCCCTCCGGGACACCTCTCTGGGGCCAACGTCCTGACTTTC.

This clone appeared a single time. The rearrangement joins TRBV28 to TRBJ2-1; 7 bases map to TRBD2. The V gene's germline CDR1 is MDHEN and CDR2 SYDVKM. The CDR3 length is 15 residues. V shed 5 bases and J 8 bases; nucleotides not matched to a gene: 12. The CDR3 nucleotides are TGTGCCAGCAGTCCCGTGGGGGGGGTCCGGGATGAGCAGTTCTTC. It specifies CASSPVGGVRDEQFF.

This chain uses TRBV7-3 with TRBJ2-1; a possible D gene is TRBD1 (6 bases). Germline CDR1 SGHTA, CDR2 FQGTGA. Trimming took 5 bases from V and 7 from J, leaving 15 bases between them. This CDR3 has 14 amino acids. This CDR3 reads CASSDLQGGNEQFF. The DNA for the CDR3 is TGTGCCAGCAGCGACCTACAGGGTGGGAATGAGCAGTTCTTC.

This clone has only a few counts. V and J are TRBV19 and TRBJ1-6; 10 positions match TRBD1. This CDR3 region has 13 residues. With 9 bases clipped from V and 7 bases from J, the junction kept 3 bases outside the gene matches. CDR1 is LNHDA, CDR2 SQIVND, per germline (reference sequence). This chain's CDR3 is CASGTGENSPLHF. In DNA form, the CDR3 reads TGTGCCAGCGGGACAGGGGAAAATTCACCCCTCCACTTT.

The gene calls are TRBV10-2 and TRBJ2-3, with a possible D match to TRBD2 (5 bases). The V and J ends lost 3 bases and 2 bases respectively, with 15 bases between them. The CDR3 is made up of 16 amino acids. Germline V gene data show CDR1 as WSHSY and CDR2 as SAAADI. The CDR3: CASSDARGVFTDTQYF. CDR3 coding DNA: TGCGCCAGCAGTGATGCTCGGGGAGTGTTCACAGATACGCAGTATTTT.

The chain carries TRBV20-1 and TRBJ2-7; the match to TRBD2 covers 7 bases. The CDR3 extends over 13 amino acids. J was trimmed by 2 bases and V by 3 bases; bases with no gene match: 4. In germline, CDR1 is DFQATT, CDR2 SNEGSKA (reference sequence). The CDR3 spells CSASSGLAYEQYV. CDR3 nucleotide sequence: TGCAGTGCTAGTTCCGGACTAGCCTACGAGCAGTACGTC.

The chain links TRBV30 to TRBJ1-5; no firm D call. In germline, CDR1 is GTSNPN, CDR2 SVGIG (reference sequence). The V and J ends lost 2 bases and 3 bases respectively, with 8 bases between them. The CDR3 is 13 residues long. As DNA, the CDR3 is TGTGCCTGGAGTTTCCGGGACAATCAGCCCCAGCATTTT. Protein sequence: CAWSFRDNQPQHF.

The rearrangement uses TRBV7-8 and TRBJ2-1; TRBD1 matches at 8 bases. The CDR3 contains 16 residues. Germline V gene sequence: CDR1 SGHVS, CDR2 FQNEAQ. Trimming took 5 bases from V and 10 from J; bases not matched to a gene: 16. CDR3 in DNA: TGTGCCAGCAGCCTCCGGGACAGGACCCTCCTAGGAGAGCAGTTCTTC. Translated: CASSLRDRTLLGEQFF.

The DNA for the CDR3 is TGTGCCAGCAGCTTAGACGCACTATTCTCCTATAATTCACCCCTCCACTTT. This encodes CASSLDALFSYNSPLHF. The genes are TRBV5-8 and TRBJ1-6, with D hard to call. This CDR3 spans 17 amino acids. V lost 2 bases, J lost 0 bases, and 12 bases lay in between. Germline values: CDR1 SGHTS, CDR2 YDEGEE.

This rearrangement joins TRBV5-1 to TRBJ2-5, with 8 bases that match TRBD1. Losses at the gene ends were 4 bases for V and 3 bases for J; bases not matched to a gene: 8. There are 15 residues in the CDR3. Germline values: CDR1 SGHRS, CDR2 YFSETQ. CDR3 in DNA: TGCGCCAGCAGCCTTGGACAGGGTGGGAAAGAGACCCAGTACTTC. Its translation is CASSLGQGGKETQYF. Based on the CDR3 plus reference TRBV5-1 and TRBJ2-5, the full variable domain is KAGVTQTPRYLIKTRGQQVTLSCSPISGHRSVSWYQQTPGQGLQFLFEYFSETQRNKGNFPGRFSGRQFSNSRSEMNVSTLELGDSALYLCASSLGQGGKETQYFGPGTRLLVL.

The chain employs TRBV5-1 and TRBJ1-4; TRBD1 matches at 9 bases. The CDR3 has 19 residues. The V and J ends lost 0 bases and 0 bases, in that order; junction bases with no gene match: 9. The germline V gene has CDR1 SGHRS and CDR2 YFSETQ. CDR3 residues: CASSLGLNRGQPTNEKLFF. DNA for the CDR3: TGCGCCAGCAGCTTGGGCCTAAACAGGGGGCAGCCAACTAATGAAAAACTGTTTTTT.